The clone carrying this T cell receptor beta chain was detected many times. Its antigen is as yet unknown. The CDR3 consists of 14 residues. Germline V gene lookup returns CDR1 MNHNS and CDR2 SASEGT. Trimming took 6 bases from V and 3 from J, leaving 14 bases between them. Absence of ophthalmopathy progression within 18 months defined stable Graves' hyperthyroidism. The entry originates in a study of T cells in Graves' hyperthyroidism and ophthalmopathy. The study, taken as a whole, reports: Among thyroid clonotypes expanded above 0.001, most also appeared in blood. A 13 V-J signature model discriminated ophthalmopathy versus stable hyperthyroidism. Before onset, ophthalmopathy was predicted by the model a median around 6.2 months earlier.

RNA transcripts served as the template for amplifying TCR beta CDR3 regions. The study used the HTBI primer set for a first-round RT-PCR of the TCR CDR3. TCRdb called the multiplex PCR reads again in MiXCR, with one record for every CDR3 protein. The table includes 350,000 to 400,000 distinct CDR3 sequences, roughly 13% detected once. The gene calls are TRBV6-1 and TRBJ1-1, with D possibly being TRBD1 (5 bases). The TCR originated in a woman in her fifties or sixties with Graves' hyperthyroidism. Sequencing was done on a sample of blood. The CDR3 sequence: CASRPDSKYTEAFF. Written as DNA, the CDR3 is TGTGCCAGCAGACCCGACAGCAAGTACACTGAAGCTTTCTTT.